Each of the 12 T cell receptor beta chains below was sequenced from the same sample in a study of CD8+CD57+ T cells in acquired aplastic anemia. TCR beta VDJ and CDR3 profiling used genomic DNA as template. TCRdb independently ran MiXCR on the reads; one entry per CDR3 protein. The sample has 210,000 or so distinct CDR3 sequences, around 49% seen once. In patients chosen for sequencing, flow cytometry had shown CD8+CD57+ cell expansion. Material: sorted CD4+, CD8+, or CD8+CD57+ T cells (not recorded which) from PBMCs. These receptors all stem from a human donor with aplastic anemia.

With respect to this clonotype: The germline gene is not matched at one end of the junction; a read error may be the cause. The genes are TRBV2 and TRBJ2-1; maybe TRBD1 (6 bases). This CDR3 spans 12 amino acids. The germline gives CDR1 SNHLY, CDR2 FYNNEI. Here the CDR3 reads CASRLQGNQQFF. Written as DNA, the CDR3 is TGTGCCAGCAGGCTACAGGGCAATCAGCAGTTCTTC.

The V and J genes are TRBV19 and TRBJ2-7, with TRBD2 identical over 7 bases. There are 13 residues in the CDR3. Trimming cost V 10 bases and J 7 bases; bases outside gene matches: 13. Per germline, CDR1 LNHDA and CDR2 SQIVND (reference sequence). The CDR3 nucleotides read TGTGCCACCGAGGCCCTGGGGGGGGAAGAGCAGTACTTC. Translated: CATEALGGEEQYF.

This clonotype occurred many times. CDR3 residues: CASSLVAGNNQPQHF. The DNA for the CDR3 is TGTGCCAGCAGCTTAGTAGCAGGGAACAATCAGCCCCAGCATTTT. The J gene is TRBJ1-5, the V gene TRBV7-2, with D possibly matching TRBD1 (5 bases). Between the trimmed V and J ends, which lost 1 base and 3 bases, there was a span of 10 bases. Looked up from germline, CDR1 is SGHTA and CDR2 is FQGNSA. The CDR3 loop spans 15 amino acids.

This chain uses TRBV20-1 with TRBJ2-7; D not resolved. Per germline, CDR1 DFQATT and CDR2 SNEGSKA (reference sequence). Trimming stripped 6 bases from V and 2 bases from J, with 17 bases between. This CDR3 spans 14 amino acids. The CDR3 region has the DNA TGCAGTGCCCCCCAATTGGGCGCTACCTACGAGCAGTACTTC. Translating gives CSAPQLGATYEQYF.

This clonotype turned up a few times. This chain connects TRBV14 to TRBJ1-4, with a weak D call TRBD1 (5 bases). From germline, CDR1 is SGHDN and CDR2 FVKESK. The CDR3 sequence is 13 residues long. V dropped 4 bases and J dropped 8 bases, with 11 bases sitting between them. As DNA, the CDR3 is TGTGCCAGCAGCCGGGCAGGACACGAAAAACTGTTTTTT. Translation: CASSRAGHEKLFF.

This clonotype has only a few counts. The genes are TRBV7-9 and TRBJ2-5, with 8 bases fitting TRBD1. After removal of 5 bases from V and 5 bases from J, the junction contained 10 bases not matched to a gene. This CDR3 is 15 amino acids long. Germline CDR1 SEHNR, CDR2 FQNEAQ (reference sequence). CDR3 loop: CASSPRQGARETQYF. CDR3 in DNA: TGTGCCAGCAGCCCACGGCAGGGGGCTCGGGAGACCCAGTACTTC.

This clonotype was seen only a few times. The rearrangement links TRBV6-5 to TRBJ1-2; 8 bases agree with TRBD1. The CDR3 runs 15 residues. The trim removed 5 bases at V and 13 bases at J, leaving 18 bases unmatched. The germline CDR1 and CDR2 sequences are MNHEY and SVGAGI. In DNA, the CDR3 is TGTGCCAGCAGTGAAGCCCCCTACAGGGGGGGGGGTGGCACCTTC. Translating it yields CASSEAPYRGGGGTF.

The chain recombines TRBV18 with TRBJ2-5; D is undetermined. The V gene's germline CDR1 is KGHSH and CDR2 LQKENI. V shed 2 bases and J shed 2 bases, with 9 bases lying between them. This CDR3 is built from 14 residues. The CDR3: CASSPGSAQETQYF. The CDR3 DNA reads as TGTGCCAGCTCACCAGGGTCGGCACAAGAGACCCAGTACTTC.

The chain is built from TRBV10-3 and TRBJ2-2, with D possibly called TRBD1 or TRBD2 (7 bases each). Trimming cost V 2 bases and J 2 bases, with 18 bases left between them. The CDR3 is 18 residues long. Germline CDR1 and CDR2: ENHRY and SYGVKD. The CDR3 nucleotides are TGTGCCATCAGTGAGAGCTCACCAGGGGGGGGTAACACCGGGGAGCTGTTTTTT. Its protein is CAISESSPGGGNTGELFF.

The sample holds a few counts of this clonotype. An end of the junction differs from the germline gene, which may be a read error. V and J are TRBV7-2 and TRBJ1-6; the D is unclear. CDR3 length: 14 residues. Germline lookup yields CDR1 SGHTA and CDR2 FQGNSA. The CDR3 sequence: CASSSRTNNSPLRF. CDR3 in DNA: TGTGCCAGCAGCTCACGGACGAATAATTCACCCCTCCGCTTT.

The V gene is TRBV10-1, the J gene TRBJ1-1, with D unresolved. This CDR3 region has 14 residues. V was shortened by 6 bases and J by 4 bases, with 15 bases between the two germline ends. Germline assignment: CDR1 WNHNN and CDR2 SYGVQD (reference sequence). The CDR3 DNA reads TGCGCCAGCAGCCCTACAGTGGGGTCCACTGAAGCTTTCTTT. Amino acid sequence: CASSPTVGSTEAFF.

This clonotype came up many times. This chain connects TRBV19 to TRBJ1-1; D not resolved. Germline V gives CDR1 LNHDA, CDR2 SQIVND (reference sequence). Deletions cut 5 bases from V and 5 bases from J, with 12 bases between. The CDR3 is 13 amino acids. This CDR3 is CASSVPSSTEAFF. The CDR3 DNA follows: TGTGCCAGTAGTGTCCCTAGTAGTACTGAAGCTTTCTTT. The entire variable domain, with the rest obtained from reference TRBV19 and TRBJ1-1, is as follows: DGGITQSPKYLFRKEGQNVTLSCEQNLNHDAMYWYRQDPGQGLRLIYYSQIVNDFQKGDIAEGYSVSREKKESFPLTVTSAQKNPTAFYLCASSVPSSTEAFFGQGTRLTVV.